This T cell receptor beta chain was found in a study of cytomegalovirus exposure and HLA in healthy donors. Comment on this clone: Its antigen is unknown.

CDR1 and CDR2 (germline): SGHDT, YYEEEE. The CDR3 is 13 residues long. The V end was cut by 1 base, the J end by 4 bases, with 6 bases between. Study-level points and caveats: When analyzed later, a missense DCLRE1C variant was found to be linked to TCR beta V- and J-gene trimming. Researchers reported from a later analysis that most CMV-associated TCR beta chains appeared HLA-restricted.

Primers for the PCR totalled 60 Vbeta and 13 Jbeta. The protocol was immunoSEQ multiplex PCR, while the TCRdb copy is restricted to in-frame clones and leaves out a portion. This repertoire shows 30,000 to 45,000 clones, approximately 90% found once; its top ten account for 11%. The rearrangement uses TRBV5-6 and TRBJ2-1, with D possibly being TRBD1 (5 bases). Specimen: PBMCs. The sequence was obtained from a woman in her 40s in good health and CMV-seropositive. The CDR3 protein is CASSLRQYNEQFF. CDR3 sequence (DNA): TGTGCCAGCAGCTTGCGACAGTACAATGAGCAGTTCTTC.